The source of this TCR beta chain is a study of T cell responses to AZD1222 COVID-19 vaccine. Sequenced by immunoSEQ multiplex PCR; TCRdb stores in-frame clones only, minus some. This sample carries some 99,000 clones, 91% of them seen once, and the ten largest clones take less than 9.5%. V lost 7 bases to trimming and J lost 4 bases, with 13 bases between them. The CDR3 extends over 13 amino acids. Germline V gives CDR1 MNHEY, CDR2 SVGAGI. Comments on this clone: Its antigen is unknown.

Study results and limitations: Baseline seropositivity occurred in only six AZD1222 recipients. Clonal diversity was possibly underestimated; the donors were predominantly white British and more often female.

The sample in question was peripheral blood, obtained on day 0 of AZD1222 vaccination. The receptor comes from an adult in good health. The chain uses TRBV6-5 and TRBJ1-2; the D gene is possibly TRBD1 (6 bases). The CDR3 here is CASNPQGGYGYTF. The DNA of the CDR3 is TGTGCCAGCAATCCACAGGGCGGCTATGGCTACACCTTC.